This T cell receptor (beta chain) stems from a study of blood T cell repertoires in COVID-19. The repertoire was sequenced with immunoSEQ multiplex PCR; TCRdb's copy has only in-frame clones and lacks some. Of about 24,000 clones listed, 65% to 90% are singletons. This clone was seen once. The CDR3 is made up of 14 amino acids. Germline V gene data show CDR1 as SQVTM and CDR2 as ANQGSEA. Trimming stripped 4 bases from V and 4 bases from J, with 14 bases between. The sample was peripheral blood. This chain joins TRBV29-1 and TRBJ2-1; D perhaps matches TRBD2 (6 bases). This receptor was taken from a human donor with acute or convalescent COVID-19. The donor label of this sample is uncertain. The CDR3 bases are TGCAGCGTTGGCCGGACCGGGAGATACAATGAGCAGTTCTTC. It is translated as CSVGRTGRYNEQFF.